This T cell receptor (beta chain) comes out of a study of PD-L1 blockade in urothelial cancer. Study context: At 3 weeks (second dose) and 6 weeks after starting treatment, blood was analyzed.

Synthetic TCR analog templates were spiked into all PCRs individually. This table comes from immunoSEQ multiplex PCR, and its TCRdb copy is limited to in-frame clones, with some not included. In the table there are about 88,000 clones, more than 80% of which are singletons. Time point meaning: pretreatment peripheral blood. There were between 1 and 8 samples from each patient, taken pretreatment and on-treatment. V gave up 2 bases and J gave up 8 bases, with 6 bases separating them. The CDR3 has 12 amino acids. Germline lookup yields CDR1 MNHEY and CDR2 SMNVEV (reference sequence). The clonotype comes from a woman older than 75 with urothelial cancer. Sequences were derived from PBMCs, sampled around atezolizumab (anti-PD-L1) treatment. This rearrangement joins TRBV27 to TRBJ2-2; D is unresolved. DNA of the CDR3: TGTGCCAGCAGTTTACCCCAGGGGGAGCTGTTTTTT. Protein sequence: CASSLPQGELFF.